Below, one TCR beta chain is given with its context. The record originates from a study of T cell responses to AZD1222 COVID-19 vaccine. The protocol was immunoSEQ multiplex PCR, while the TCRdb copy is restricted to in-frame clones and leaves out a portion. The repertoire has about 66,000 clones, 85% to 90% of them found once; the top ten carry around 5.1%. The CDR3 runs to 14 residues. The ends lost 4 bases at V and 4 bases at J; junction bases unmatched: 7. The germline CDR1 and CDR2 sequences are LNHDA and SQIVND (reference sequence). The sequence was obtained from an adult who received the MenACWY meningococcal vaccine as a control. Specimen: peripheral blood, collected 28 days after the second dose of the MenACWY control vaccine. V is TRBV19 and J is TRBJ2-7; TRBD2 matches 7 bases. CDR3 loop: CASSNAGRGYEQYF. CDR3 DNA: TGTGCCAGTAGTAACGCAGGGAGGGGATACGAGCAGTACTTC.